A single T cell receptor beta chain is shown here with its context. Primers used in a second PCR of about 6 to 12 cycles were a sample-barcoded 5' primer and a J-beta primer mix. A single record per CDR3 protein comes from TCRdb applying MiXCR to the 5' RACE reads. This sample has about 570,000 distinct CDR3 sequences, with about 25% found just once. The data originate from a study of blood T cells in healthy people across ages. This CDR3 spans 14 amino acids. Trimming cost V 5 bases and J 6 bases; bases outside gene matches: 7. Looked up from germline, CDR1 is LNHDA and CDR2 is SQIVND (reference sequence). A further study also used this sample, focusing on T cells of mothers and their children. From that report: The authors used all extracted RNA for cDNA synthesis, at about 1.6 ug per 15 ul.

The TCR was taken from a boy aged 2 to 9 in good health. V is TRBV19 and J is TRBJ1-2; the match to TRBD1 covers 9 bases. Sequenced input: blood. The CDR3 DNA follows: TGTGCCAGTAGTCCGGGACAGGGCGTCCATGGCTACACCTTC. This encodes CASSPGQGVHGYTF.